This paragraph reports one T cell receptor beta chain. Clones were sequenced by immunoSEQ multiplex PCR, and TCRdb holds only the in-frame ones, with some missing. The table records about 47,000 clones, approximately 90% of them present only once. The data originate from a study of PD-1 blockade in classical Hodgkin lymphoma. V gave up 10 bases and J gave up 0 bases, with 16 bases separating them. The germline V gene encodes CDR1 MNHNS and CDR2 SASEGT. CDR3 length: 14 residues. Specified time point: newly diagnosed, previously untreated cHL patient sample. The sequence was obtained from a human donor with classical Hodgkin lymphoma. Sequencing was done on a sample of peripheral blood mononuclear cells (PBMCs). V gene TRBV6-1 combines with J gene TRBJ2-7; TRBD2 is a possible D gene (5 bases). CDR3 region: CATLGVGSSYEQYF. The CDR3 DNA sequence: TGTGCCACCCTCGGTGTTGGGAGCTCCTACGAGCAGTACTTC.